The sequence of this T cell receptor beta chain was determined in a study of CD8+CD57+ T cells in acquired aplastic anemia. About the research overall: On average, sorted CD4+ and CD8+ cells gave approximately 3.1 ug of DNA.

Sequencing was done on patients that had shown CD8+CD57+ cell expansion by flow cytometry. J gave up 2 bases and V 2 bases, and 2 bases lay outside the gene matches. The CDR3 sequence is 15 residues long. Germline CDR1 SGHAT, CDR2 FQNNGV. TCR beta VDJ combinations and CDR3 sequences were profiled from genomic DNA. From the reads, TCRdb called clonotypes with MiXCR, one entry per CDR3 protein. The table shows some 150,000 distinct CDR3 sequences, with about two thirds occurring only once. The sample taken for sequencing was sorted CD4+, CD8+, or CD8+CD57+ T cells (not recorded which) from PBMCs. V is TRBV11-2 and J is TRBJ1-2; 10 bases match TRBD1. The TCR originated in a human donor with aplastic anemia. DNA of the CDR3: TGTGCCAGCAGCTTACAGGGACAGGGGAACTATGGCTACACCTTC. Its protein product is CASSLQGQGNYGYTF.